These T cell receptor beta chains were read from a single sample in a study of OX40 agonist ivuxolimab in advanced cancers. Using immunoSEQ multiplex PCR, the repertoire was profiled, and TCRdb retains in-frame clones only, with some absent. The sample includes under 50,000 clones, around 80% of them seen just once. This specimen was CD4+ or CD8+ T cells sorted from blood, taken in a trial of the OX40 agonist ivuxolimab. The receptors here all came from an adult with an advanced solid tumor such as melanoma, head and neck, liver or kidney cancer. Both conserved end residues are part of each CDR3. The D gene is left open where the match is weak. Expanded clones are given a class, and other clones once, few, many or no size at all.

V gene: TRBV9; clone size: -; J gene: TRBJ1-1; D gene: -; CDR3 protein: CASSVATGMNTEAFF; CDR3 DNA: TGTGCCAGCAGCGTAGCTACGGGAATGAACACTGAAGCTTTCTTT
V gene: TRBV5-1; clone size: few; J gene: TRBJ1-5; D gene: -; CDR3 protein: CASSLTGPYSNQPQHF; CDR3 DNA: TGCGCCAGCAGCTTGACAGGGCCCTATAGCAATCAGCCCCAGCATTTT
V gene: TRBV9; clone size: -; J gene: TRBJ2-5; D gene: TRBD2; CDR3 protein: CASSASGSSQETQYF; CDR3 DNA: TGTGCCAGCAGCGCGAGCGGGAGTTCTCAAGAGACCCAGTACTTC
V gene: TRBV20-1; clone size: few; J gene: TRBJ1-4; D gene: -; CDR3 protein: CSAREGQKLFF; CDR3 DNA: TGCAGTGCTAGGGAGGGGCAAAAACTGTTTTTT
V gene: TRBV10-1; clone size: -; J gene: TRBJ2-7; D gene: -; CDR3 protein: CASSAGKTDEQYF; CDR3 DNA: TGCGCCAGCAGTGCGGGGAAAACGGACGAGCAGTACTTC
V gene: TRBV5-1; clone size: -; J gene: TRBJ1-1; D gene: -; CDR3 protein: CASSLAGASTEAFF; CDR3 DNA: TGCGCCAGCAGCTTGGCAGGGGCGAGCACTGAAGCTTTCTTT
V gene: TRBV27; clone size: -; J gene: TRBJ2-7; D gene: TRBD2; CDR3 protein: CASSSGLAGGPRAAAQYF; CDR3 DNA: TGTGCCAGCAGTTCAGGACTAGCGGGAGGGCCTCGCGCGGCGGCGCAGTACTTC
V gene: TRBV6-5; clone size: -; J gene: TRBJ2-2; D gene: TRBD1; CDR3 protein: CASTRDRGFPGELFF; CDR3 DNA: TGTGCCAGCACACGGGACAGGGGGTTCCCCGGGGAGCTGTTTTTT
V gene: TRBV6-5; clone size: -; J gene: TRBJ1-5; D gene: -; CDR3 protein: CASSQTGTANQPQHF; CDR3 DNA: TGTGCCAGCAGTCAAACCGGGACCGCAAATCAGCCCCAGCATTTT
V gene: TRBV30; clone size: -; J gene: TRBJ1-3; D gene: TRBD1; CDR3 protein: CASGQGRNTIYF; CDR3 DNA: TGTGCCTCTGGACAGGGTCGCAACACCATATATTTT
V gene: TRBV6-6; clone size: -; J gene: TRBJ2-5; D gene: -; CDR3 protein: CASSYARSQETQYF; CDR3 DNA: TGTGCCAGCAGTTACGCCCGGTCCCAAGAGACCCAGTACTTC
V gene: TRBV11-2; clone size: -; J gene: TRBJ2-5; D gene: TRBD1; CDR3 protein: CASSLSPGGGRETQYF; CDR3 DNA: TGTGCCAGCAGCTTAAGCCCAGGGGGTGGACGAGAGACCCAGTACTTC
V gene: TRBV5-1; clone size: -; J gene: TRBJ1-1; D gene: -; CDR3 protein: CASSLVGEDTEAFF; CDR3 DNA: TGCGCCAGCAGCTTGGTGGGGGAGGACACTGAAGCTTTCTTT
V gene: TRBV4-1; clone size: medium-sized; J gene: TRBJ1-5; D gene: -; CDR3 protein: CASSQGVGAINQPQHF; CDR3 DNA: TGCGCCAGCAGCCAAGGAGTTGGAGCCATCAATCAGCCCCAGCATTTT
V gene: TRBV5-1; clone size: -; J gene: TRBJ2-7; D gene: TRBD1; CDR3 protein: CASTNRQGEIYEQYF; CDR3 DNA: TGCGCCAGCACTAACCGACAGGGCGAGATCTACGAGCAGTACTTC
V gene: TRBV11-2; clone size: once; J gene: TRBJ1-1; D gene: -; CDR3 protein: CASSAQENTEAFF; CDR3 DNA: TGTGCCAGCAGCGCACAAGAGAACACTGAAGCTTTCTTT
V gene: TRBV9; clone size: once; J gene: TRBJ2-5; D gene: -; CDR3 protein: CASSVTLQETQYF; CDR3 DNA: TGTGCCAGCAGCGTAACGCTGCAAGAGACCCAGTACTTC
V gene: TRBV6-1; clone size: -; J gene: TRBJ2-7; D gene: TRBD2; CDR3 protein: CASSDSGTSGTYEQYF; CDR3 DNA: TGTGCCAGCAGTGATTCCGGGACTAGCGGGACATACGAGCAGTACTTC
V gene: TRBV6-1; clone size: -; J gene: TRBJ2-1; D gene: -; CDR3 protein: CASTWGYNEQFF; CDR3 DNA: TGTGCCAGCACTTGGGGGTACAATGAGCAGTTCTTC
V gene: TRBV19; clone size: -; J gene: TRBJ1-4; D gene: -; CDR3 protein: CASANDRRRLGLFF; CDR3 DNA: TGTGCCAGCGCCAACGACAGGCGACGGCTAGGACTGTTTTTT
V gene: TRBV10-2; clone size: -; J gene: TRBJ2-7; D gene: TRBD1; CDR3 protein: CASSEAAGTGRSEQYF; CDR3 DNA: TGCGCCAGCAGTGAGGCAGCCGGGACAGGCCGGAGCGAGCAGTACTTC
V gene: TRBV29-1; clone size: -; J gene: TRBJ2-2; D gene: -; CDR3 protein: CSVYNGGPGELFF; CDR3 DNA: TGCAGCGTCTATAATGGGGGCCCCGGGGAGCTGTTTTTT
V gene: TRBV28; clone size: -; J gene: TRBJ1-1; D gene: -; CDR3 protein: CASTDRNTEAFF; CDR3 DNA: TGTGCCAGCACGGACAGAAACACTGAAGCTTTCTTT
V gene: TRBV4-1; clone size: -; J gene: TRBJ2-2; D gene: TRBD2; CDR3 protein: CASSQEGGRNTGELFF; CDR3 DNA: TGCGCCAGCAGCCAAGAGGGAGGGCGGAACACCGGGGAGCTGTTTTTT
V gene: TRBV6-5; clone size: -; J gene: TRBJ1-3; D gene: -; CDR3 protein: CASSRTVDGNTIYF; CDR3 DNA: TGTGCCAGCAGCCGAACCGTGGATGGAAACACCATATATTTT
V gene: TRBV19; clone size: -; J gene: TRBJ1-5; D gene: -; CDR3 protein: CASSEEQGGQPQHF; CDR3 DNA: TGTGCCAGTTCCGAAGAACAGGGAGGTCAGCCCCAGCATTTT
V gene: TRBV2; clone size: once; J gene: TRBJ2-6; D gene: -; CDR3 protein: CASRQEGGGANVLTF; CDR3 DNA: TGTGCCAGCAGGCAGGAGGGAGGTGGGGCCAACGTCCTGACTTTC
V gene: TRBV5-1; clone size: -; J gene: TRBJ2-1; D gene: -; CDR3 protein: CASSLVSERTFF; CDR3 DNA: TGCGCCAGCAGCTTGGTATCGGAAAGAACGTTCTTC
V gene: TRBV18; clone size: -; J gene: TRBJ1-5; D gene: -; CDR3 protein: CASSPESGQPQHF; CDR3 DNA: TGTGCCAGCTCACCTGAAAGCGGTCAGCCCCAGCATTTT
V gene: TRBV11-3; clone size: -; J gene: TRBJ2-1; D gene: TRBD1; CDR3 protein: CASSDGTGLYNEQFF; CDR3 DNA: TGTGCCAGCAGCGACGGGACAGGGTTGTACAATGAGCAGTTCTTC
V gene: TRBV11-2; clone size: -; J gene: TRBJ2-5; D gene: -; CDR3 protein: CASSLVSQETQYF; CDR3 DNA: TGTGCCAGCAGCTTGGTTAGCCAAGAGACCCAGTACTTC
V gene: TRBV2; clone size: -; J gene: TRBJ2-7; D gene: TRBD1; CDR3 protein: CASRTGTGAYEQYF; CDR3 DNA: TGTGCCAGCAGAACCGGGACAGGAGCATACGAGCAGTACTTC
V gene: TRBV19; clone size: -; J gene: TRBJ2-5; D gene: TRBD1; CDR3 protein: CASSRAGGETQYF; CDR3 DNA: TGTGCCAGTAGTAGGGCAGGGGGAGAGACCCAGTACTTC
V gene: TRBV5-5; clone size: -; J gene: TRBJ2-2; D gene: TRBD1; CDR3 protein: CASSQGQGAETGELFF; CDR3 DNA: TGTGCCAGCAGCCAGGGACAGGGGGCGGAAACCGGGGAGCTGTTTTTT
V gene: TRBV5-4; clone size: -; J gene: TRBJ1-1; D gene: TRBD1; CDR3 protein: CASRTGQGLVNTEAFF; CDR3 DNA: TGTGCCAGCAGAACTGGACAGGGATTAGTTAACACTGAAGCTTTCTTT
V gene: TRBV19; clone size: -; J gene: TRBJ2-3; D gene: TRBD1; CDR3 protein: CASSMIRTGVDTQYF; CDR3 DNA: TGTGCCAGTAGTATGATCAGGACAGGGGTAGATACGCAGTATTTT
V gene: TRBV6-1; clone size: -; J gene: TRBJ1-2; D gene: -; CDR3 protein: CASSLATSGYTF; CDR3 DNA: TGTGCCAGCAGCTTAGCAACGAGCGGCTACACCTTC
V gene: TRBV4-3; clone size: -; J gene: TRBJ2-3; D gene: TRBD2; CDR3 protein: CASSQDPSGFTDTQYF; CDR3 DNA: TGCGCCAGCAGCCAAGACCCTAGCGGTTTCACAGATACGCAGTATTTT
V gene: TRBV14; clone size: -; J gene: TRBJ2-1; D gene: -; CDR3 protein: CASSRYNEQFF; CDR3 DNA: TGTGCCAGCAGCCGCTACAATGAGCAGTTCTTC
V gene: TRBV28; clone size: -; J gene: TRBJ1-1; D gene: -; CDR3 protein: CASRAMNTEAFF; CDR3 DNA: TGTGCCAGCAGGGCCATGAACACTGAAGCTTTCTTT
V gene: TRBV7-2; clone size: -; J gene: TRBJ1-3; D gene: -; CDR3 protein: CASTPLRASGNTIYF; CDR3 DNA: TGTGCCAGCACCCCCCTCAGGGCGTCTGGAAACACCATATATTTT
V gene: TRBV9; clone size: -; J gene: TRBJ2-1; D gene: TRBD2; CDR3 protein: CASSVGLAGGRNEQFF; CDR3 DNA: TGTGCCAGCAGCGTAGGCCTAGCGGGAGGTAGGAATGAGCAGTTCTTC